At least ten counts were recorded for the clone carrying this T cell receptor beta chain. Its antigen remains unidentified. TCRdb itself ran the 5' RACE reads through MiXCR, one entry per CDR3 protein. This sample has about 26,000 distinct CDR3 sequences; around 3.4% occur once, and the top ten carry approximately 6.7%. The germline CDR1 and CDR2 sequences are SGHRS and YFSETQ. J was trimmed by 2 bases and V by 3 bases; bases with no gene match: 6. The CDR3 totals 15 residues. These data belong to a study of neurological immune-mediated disorders. Study-wide context: A relapsing-remitting course was seen in most of the roughly 34 multiple sclerosis patients and a secondary progressive course in 3. General study findings and limits: When the repertoires were sorted by phylogenetic grouping, those of 18 of 34 multiple sclerosis patients ended up in one related-CDR3 cluster, a possible signature. The highest TCR clonal expansion occurred in HTLV-1-associated myelopathy; multiple sclerosis fell below healthy controls. The multiple sclerosis repertoire cluster was not associated with any clinical or MRI feature, with the authors stating that larger cohorts are needed.

The chain joins TRBV5-1 to TRBJ2-3; 7 bases line up with TRBD1. The material sequenced was PBMCs. This receptor was taken from a woman aged 25 to 39 with multiple sclerosis. CDR3 sequence: CASSWGQTNTDTQYF. The CDR3 region has the DNA TGCGCCAGCAGCTGGGGACAGACAAACACAGATACGCAGTATTTT.